The rows below give T cell receptor beta chains drawn from one sample of a study of CD8+CD57+ T cells in acquired aplastic anemia. In TCRdb, the reads were re-called with MiXCR into one record per CDR3 protein. The sample records about 270,000 distinct CDR3 sequences, approximately 86% being singletons. Sample: sorted CD4+, CD8+, or CD8+CD57+ T cells (not recorded which) from PBMCs. The receptors derive from a human donor with aplastic anemia. Each CDR3 is given with its conserved first and last residue. D genes are given only for firm matches. A clone size is listed for some rows: how often the clone was seen (once, few, many), or a class if it is expanded.

v_gene: TRBV7-8
abundance: NA
j_gene: TRBJ2-3
d_gene: TRBD2
CDR3aa: CASSFEPAGGRVTQYF
CDR3nt: TGTGCCAGCAGCTTTGAGCCAGCGGGGGGGCGCGTTACGCAGTATTTT

v_gene: TRBV25-1
abundance: NA
j_gene: TRBJ2-7
d_gene: NA
CDR3aa: CASSESRRDEQYF
CDR3nt: TGTGCCAGCAGTGAATCGCGGAGGGACGAGCAGTACTTC

v_gene: TRBV11-2
abundance: NA
j_gene: TRBJ1-4
d_gene: NA
CDR3aa: CASSQDLEEKLFF
CDR3nt: TGCGCCAGCAGTCAAGACTTGGAGGAAAAACTGTTTTTT

v_gene: TRBV29-1
abundance: few
j_gene: TRBJ2-7
d_gene: NA
CDR3aa: CSVRDGAYEQYF
CDR3nt: TGCAGCGTCCGGGACGGAGCCTACGAGCAGTACTTC

v_gene: TRBV5-6
abundance: NA
j_gene: TRBJ2-3
d_gene: NA
CDR3aa: CASSFVDTDTQYF
CDR3nt: TGTGCCAGCAGCTTCGTCGACACAGATACGCAGTATTTT

v_gene: TRBV11-3
abundance: NA
j_gene: TRBJ1-6
d_gene: NA
CDR3aa: CASSLDGKNSPLHF
CDR3nt: TGTGCCAGCAGCTTAGATGGTAAAAATTCACCCCTCCACTTT

v_gene: TRBV5-6
abundance: once
j_gene: TRBJ2-3
d_gene: NA
CDR3aa: CASSHGPSPDTQYF
CDR3nt: TGTGCCAGCAGCCACGGACCTAGTCCCGATACGCAGTATTTT

v_gene: TRBV11-2
abundance: NA
j_gene: TRBJ2-1
d_gene: NA
CDR3aa: CASSLAPENEQFF
CDR3nt: TGTGCCAGCAGCTTAGCCCCAGAGAATGAGCAGTTCTTC

v_gene: TRBV2
abundance: NA
j_gene: TRBJ2-1
d_gene: TRBD2
CDR3aa: CASSEGGIQKQFF
CDR3nt: TGTGCCAGCAGTGAGGGGGGGATCCAGAAGCAGTTCTTC

v_gene: TRBV20-1
abundance: NA
j_gene: TRBJ1-1
d_gene: NA
CDR3aa: CSASLGDTEAFF
CDR3nt: TGCAGTGCTAGTCTGGGGGACACTGAAGCTTTCTTT

v_gene: TRBV7-3
abundance: NA
j_gene: TRBJ2-1
d_gene: NA
CDR3aa: CASSLIYGTQSSYNEQFF
CDR3nt: TGTGCCAGCAGCTTAATCTACGGGACCCAAAGCTCCTACAATGAGCAGTTCTTC

v_gene: TRBV25-1
abundance: NA
j_gene: TRBJ2-7
d_gene: NA
CDR3aa: CASEGRIPNYEQYF
CDR3nt: TGTGCCAGCGAGGGGCGTATTCCAAACTACGAGCAGTACTTC

v_gene: TRBV6-5
abundance: NA
j_gene: TRBJ1-5
d_gene: NA
CDR3aa: CASKELRGDQPQHF
CDR3nt: TGTGCCAGCAAGGAGCTTAGGGGTGATCAGCCCCAGCATTTT

v_gene: TRBV2
abundance: NA
j_gene: TRBJ2-1
d_gene: TRBD2
CDR3aa: CASSVTSGDNEQFF
CDR3nt: TGTGCCAGCAGTGTCACTAGCGGGGACAATGAGCAGTTCTTC

v_gene: TRBV7-9
abundance: NA
j_gene: TRBJ1-1
d_gene: NA
CDR3aa: CASSIGTGELFFGFF
CDR3nt: NA

v_gene: TRBV7-2
abundance: NA
j_gene: TRBJ2-5
d_gene: NA
CDR3aa: CARHLAGETQYF
CDR3nt: TGTGCCAGACACTTGGCGGGGGAGACCCAGTACTTC

v_gene: TRBV6-6
abundance: few
j_gene: TRBJ2-1
d_gene: NA
CDR3aa: CASRAPGGGNGQDEQFF
CDR3nt: TGTGCCAGCAGGGCCCCGGGGGGCGGAAACGGTCAGGATGAGCAGTTCTTC

v_gene: TRBV11-3
abundance: once
j_gene: TRBJ2-5
d_gene: NA
CDR3aa: CASSLDQTAKETQYF
CDR3nt: TGTGCCAGCAGCTTAGACCAGACAGCAAAAGAGACCCAGTACTTC

v_gene: TRBV7-9
abundance: many
j_gene: TRBJ2-6
d_gene: NA
CDR3aa: CASSLGRVPSGANVLTF
CDR3nt: TGTGCCAGCAGCTTAGGGAGGGTCCCCTCTGGGGCCAACGTCCTGACTTTC

v_gene: TRBV14
abundance: few
j_gene: TRBJ1-2
d_gene: NA
CDR3aa: CASSQGLAGGSTF
CDR3nt: TGTGCCAGCAGCCAAGGTCTAGCGGGCGGCTCGACCTTC

v_gene: TRBV7-6
abundance: NA
j_gene: TRBJ2-1
d_gene: TRBD2
CDR3aa: CASSLAGGANNELFF
CDR3nt: TGTGCCAGCAGCCTAGCGGGAGGAGCCAACAATGAGCTCTTCTTC

v_gene: TRBV2
abundance: NA
j_gene: TRBJ2-6
d_gene: TRBD2
CDR3aa: CASSGAGGYGANVLTF
CDR3nt: TGTGCCAGCAGTGGAGCGGGGGGCTACGGGGCCAACGTCCTGACTTTC

v_gene: TRBV7-8
abundance: NA
j_gene: TRBJ2-3
d_gene: NA
CDR3aa: CASSLAGRDDTYF
CDR3nt: TGTGCCAGCAGCTTAGCGGGCAGAGACGATACGTATTTT

v_gene: TRBV7-3
abundance: NA
j_gene: TRBJ1-2
d_gene: NA
CDR3aa: CASSGHLGGEDGYTF
CDR3nt: TGTGCTAGCAGCGGTCACCTGGGGGGTGAAGATGGCTACACCTTC

v_gene: TRBV19
abundance: once
j_gene: TRBJ2-1
d_gene: NA
CDR3aa: CASSIYQDAYNEQFF
CDR3nt: TGTGCCAGCAGCATATACCAGGACGCCTACAATGAGCAGTTCTTC

v_gene: TRBV2
abundance: few
j_gene: TRBJ2-3
d_gene: NA
CDR3aa: CASGAGVTDTQYF
CDR3nt: TGTGCCAGCGGGGCCGGGGTTACGGATACACAGTATTTC

v_gene: TRBV7-9
abundance: NA
j_gene: TRBJ2-5
d_gene: NA
CDR3aa: CASSLAHRTNTTQYF
CDR3nt: TGTGCCAGCAGCTTAGCCCACAGAACAAACACGACCCAGTACTTC

v_gene: TRBV5-4
abundance: NA
j_gene: TRBJ2-7
d_gene: NA
CDR3aa: CASSFDGAMSSF
CDR3nt: TGTGCCAGCAGCTTTGATGGCGCCATGAGCAGCTTC

v_gene: TRBV19
abundance: few
j_gene: TRBJ1-5
d_gene: NA
CDR3aa: CASFYSARNQPQHF
CDR3nt: TGTGCCAGCTTTTACAGTGCTCGCAATCAGCCCCAGCATTTT

v_gene: TRBV10-3
abundance: NA
j_gene: TRBJ1-5
d_gene: NA
CDR3aa: CAISPGEDSNQPQHF
CDR3nt: TGTGCCATCAGCCCGGGGGAGGATAGCAATCAGCCCCAGCATTTT

v_gene: TRBV19
abundance: NA
j_gene: TRBJ1-5
d_gene: NA
CDR3aa: CASSDPGGGYKQQHF
CDR3nt: TGTGCCAGCAGTGACCCGGGCGGAGGCTACAAGCAGCAGCATTTT

v_gene: TRBV7-2
abundance: NA
j_gene: TRBJ1-2
d_gene: NA
CDR3aa: CASSLVGGLYYGYTF
CDR3nt: TGTGCCAGCAGCTTAGTGGGGGGACTGTACTATGGCTACACCTTC

v_gene: TRBV5-6
abundance: NA
j_gene: TRBJ2-3
d_gene: NA
CDR3aa: CASSAGGNTDTQYF
CDR3nt: TGTGCCAGCAGCGCGGGCGGGAACACAGATACGCAGTATTTT

v_gene: TRBV7-7
abundance: NA
j_gene: TRBJ2-5
d_gene: NA
CDR3aa: CAVHGGRETQYF
CDR3nt: TGTGCCGTTCATGGGGGTAGGGAGACCCAGTACTTC

v_gene: TRBV15
abundance: NA
j_gene: TRBJ1-1
d_gene: TRBD1
CDR3aa: CATSNTGTGEVNTEAFF
CDR3nt: TGTGCCACCAGCAACACAGGGACAGGGGAAGTGAACACTGAAGCTTTCTTT

v_gene: TRBV7-6
abundance: NA
j_gene: TRBJ1-2
d_gene: NA
CDR3aa: CASSLEKDGIVYGYTF
CDR3nt: TGTGCCAGCAGCTTGGAGAAGGACGGGATTGTATATGGCTACACCTTC

v_gene: TRBV6-5
abundance: NA
j_gene: TRBJ2-7
d_gene: NA
CDR3aa: CASREGLSYEQYF
CDR3nt: TGTGCCAGCAGGGAGGGTTTATCCTACGAGCAGTACTTC

v_gene: TRBV15
abundance: NA
j_gene: TRBJ2-3
d_gene: NA
CDR3aa: CATSLGGGPYKQYF
CDR3nt: TGTGCCACCAGCTTAGGGGGAGGTCCCTACAAGCAGTATTTC

v_gene: TRBV5-6
abundance: few
j_gene: TRBJ1-2
d_gene: NA
CDR3aa: CASSLAEDYTF
CDR3nt: TGTGCCAGCAGCTTGGCGGAGGACTACACCTTC

v_gene: TRBV7-9
abundance: NA
j_gene: TRBJ2-2
d_gene: TRBD2
CDR3aa: CASSFREGGDDSPF
CDR3nt: TGTGCCAGCAGCTTCAGGGAGGGCGGCGATGATTCACCCTTT

v_gene: TRBV6-6
abundance: NA
j_gene: TRBJ2-7
d_gene: TRBD2
CDR3aa: CASNYSPGRDEQYF
CDR3nt: TGTGCCAGCAACTACTCTCCAGGGAGGGACGAGCAGTACTTC

v_gene: TRBV11-3
abundance: NA
j_gene: TRBJ2-3
d_gene: NA
CDR3aa: CASSLDLGSGDTQYF
CDR3nt: TGTGCCAGCAGCTTGGATCTGGGGAGCGGAGATACGCAGTATTTT

v_gene: TRBV7-3
abundance: NA
j_gene: TRBJ2-1
d_gene: NA
CDR3aa: CASSLSPDDAQFF
CDR3nt: TGTGCCAGTAGCTTATCCCCAGACGATGCGCAGTTCTTC

v_gene: TRBV7-2
abundance: NA
j_gene: TRBJ2-5
d_gene: NA
CDR3aa: CASSLDIASGGSQYF
CDR3nt: TGTGCCAGCAGCCTTGATATCGCAAGTGGTGGCTCCCAGTACTTC

v_gene: TRBV7-2
abundance: NA
j_gene: TRBJ1-2
d_gene: NA
CDR3aa: CASSGATNYGYTF
CDR3nt: TGTGCCAGCAGCGGAGCCACTAACTATGGCTACACCTTC

v_gene: TRBV7-9
abundance: NA
j_gene: TRBJ2-3
d_gene: NA
CDR3aa: CASSPVGTVEYVYF
CDR3nt: TGTGCCAGCAGCCCTGTAGGGACGGTCGAGTACGTGTATTTT

v_gene: TRBV7-9
abundance: NA
j_gene: TRBJ2-5
d_gene: TRBD1
CDR3aa: CAGQAARETQYQGF
CDR3nt: TGTGCCGGACAGGCGGCTAGGGAGACCCAGTACCAGGGGTTC